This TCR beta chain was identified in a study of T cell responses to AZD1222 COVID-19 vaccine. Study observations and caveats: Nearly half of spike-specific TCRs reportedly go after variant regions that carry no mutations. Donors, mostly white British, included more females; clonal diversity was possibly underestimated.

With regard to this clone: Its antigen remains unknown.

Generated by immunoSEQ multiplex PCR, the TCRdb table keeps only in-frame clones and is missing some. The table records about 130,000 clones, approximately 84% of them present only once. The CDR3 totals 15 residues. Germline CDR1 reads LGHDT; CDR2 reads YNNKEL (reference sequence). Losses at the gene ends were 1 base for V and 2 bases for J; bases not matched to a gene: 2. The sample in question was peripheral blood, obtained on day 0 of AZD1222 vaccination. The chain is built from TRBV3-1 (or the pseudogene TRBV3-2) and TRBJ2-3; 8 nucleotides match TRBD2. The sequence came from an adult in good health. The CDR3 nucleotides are TGTGCCAGCAGCCAAGCCGGGGGGGCCACAGATACGCAGTATTTT. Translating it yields CASSQAGGATDTQYF.